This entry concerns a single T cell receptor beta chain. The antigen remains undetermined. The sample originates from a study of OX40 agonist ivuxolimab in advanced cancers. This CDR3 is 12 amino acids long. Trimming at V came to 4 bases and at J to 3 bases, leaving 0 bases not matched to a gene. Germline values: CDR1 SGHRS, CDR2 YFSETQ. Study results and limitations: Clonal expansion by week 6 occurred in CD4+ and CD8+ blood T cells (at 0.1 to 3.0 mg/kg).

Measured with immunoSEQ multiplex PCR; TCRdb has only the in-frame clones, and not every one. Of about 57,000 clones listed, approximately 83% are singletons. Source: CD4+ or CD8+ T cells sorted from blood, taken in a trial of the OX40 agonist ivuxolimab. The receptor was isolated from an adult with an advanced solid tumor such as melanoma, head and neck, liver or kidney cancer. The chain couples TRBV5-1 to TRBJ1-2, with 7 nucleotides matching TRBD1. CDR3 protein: CASSTGDYGYTF. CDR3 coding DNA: TGCGCCAGCAGCACAGGGGACTATGGCTACACCTTC.